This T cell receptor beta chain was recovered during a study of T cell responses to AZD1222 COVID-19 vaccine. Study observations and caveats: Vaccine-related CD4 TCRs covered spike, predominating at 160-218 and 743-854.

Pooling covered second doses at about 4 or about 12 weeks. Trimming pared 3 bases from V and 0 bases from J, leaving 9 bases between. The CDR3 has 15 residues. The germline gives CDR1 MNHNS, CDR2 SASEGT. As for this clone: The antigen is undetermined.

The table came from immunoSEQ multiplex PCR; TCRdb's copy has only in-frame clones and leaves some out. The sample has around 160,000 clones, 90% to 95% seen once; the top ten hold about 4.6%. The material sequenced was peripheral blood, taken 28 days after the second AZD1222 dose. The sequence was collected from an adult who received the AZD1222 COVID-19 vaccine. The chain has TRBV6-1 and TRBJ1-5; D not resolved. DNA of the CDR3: TGTGCCAGCAGTGATTGGGGTGTTAGCAATCAGCCCCAGCATTTT. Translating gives CASSDWGVSNQPQHF.